The clone carrying this T cell receptor beta chain is categorized as medium-sized. Its antigen remains unknown. This sample stems from a study of prognosis after radiotherapy for stage I lung cancer. Study information: Oligometastatic NSCLC after surgical resection of the primary tumor was present in roughly five patients, while newly diagnosed primary stage I lung tumors were present in 11 to 15. Study-level points and caveats: After stereotactic body radiation therapy, median unique TCR clones were about 7,000, down from around 9,500.

CDR3 of TCR beta was amplified from genomic DNA via a two-round multiplex PCR. Primers were specific to each TRBV and TRBJ gene in first-round PCR. TCRdb re-called the multiplex PCR reads through MiXCR, storing one row per CDR3 protein. The data contain roughly 30,000 distinct CDR3 sequences, about half of them singletons. Germline V gene lookup returns CDR1 MNHEY and CDR2 SVGAGI. After removal of 2 bases from V and 4 bases from J, the junction contained 17 bases not matched to a gene. CDR3 size: 18 residues. This material consisted of PBMCs, taken before or after stereotactic body radiation therapy (not recorded which). This receptor was obtained from a donor over 45 with non-small cell lung cancer. The gene calls are TRBV6-5 and TRBJ2-7; 7 bases match TRBD1. This CDR3 reads CASSYALPYRGNVYEQYF. As DNA, the CDR3 is TGTGCCAGCAGTTACGCCCTACCGTACAGGGGAAATGTGTACGAGCAGTACTTC.